This TCR beta chain was captured in a study of technical replicates of blood from a few donors. Germline trimming cut 2 bases from V and 2 bases from J; bases unmatched to any gene: 6. The CDR3 has 16 amino acids. Germline V gene data show CDR1 as SEHNR and CDR2 as FQNEAQ (reference sequence). Only in-frame clones appear in the TCRdb table, and some are missing; sequencing was by immunoSEQ multiplex PCR. The sample records tens of thousands of clones, about 87% being singletons. The sequencing input was PBMCs. The TCR originated in a human donor in good health. Some clones in this sample may be carry-over from other donors' samples. This chain joins TRBV7-9 and TRBJ2-3, with 8 bases lining up with TRBD1. CDR3 nucleotides: TGTGCCAGCAGCTTAACAGGGGGTAGGCCCACAGATACGCAGTATTTT. It encodes CASSLTGGRPTDTQYF.